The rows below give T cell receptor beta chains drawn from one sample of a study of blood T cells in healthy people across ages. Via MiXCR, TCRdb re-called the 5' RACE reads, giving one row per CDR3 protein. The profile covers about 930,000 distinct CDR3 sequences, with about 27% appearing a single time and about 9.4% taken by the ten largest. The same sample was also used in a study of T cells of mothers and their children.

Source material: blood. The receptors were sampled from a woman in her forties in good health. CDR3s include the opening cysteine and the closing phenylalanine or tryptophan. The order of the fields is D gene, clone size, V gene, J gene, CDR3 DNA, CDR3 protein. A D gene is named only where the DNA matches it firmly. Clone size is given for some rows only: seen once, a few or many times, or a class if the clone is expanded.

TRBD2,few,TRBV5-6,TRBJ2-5,TGTGCCAGCGGGAGTCCTGGAGCGGGGGTGGAGACCCAGTACTTC,CASGSPGAGVETQYF
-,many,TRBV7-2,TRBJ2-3,TGTGCCAGCAGCTTCGATTACACAGATACGCAGTATTTT,CASSFDYTDTQYF
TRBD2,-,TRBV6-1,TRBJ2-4,TGTGCCAGCAGTGTACGGGGGGGCCTAAGCATTCAGTACTTC,CASSVRGGLSIQYF
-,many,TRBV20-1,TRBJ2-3,TGCAGTGCTGGGACCTATCAGATAACTAGCACAGATACGCAGTATTTT,CSAGTYQITSTDTQYF
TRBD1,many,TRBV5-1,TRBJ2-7,TGCGCCAGCAGCCACGCGACAGGGCAGGTTGAGCAGTACTTC,CASSHATGQVEQYF
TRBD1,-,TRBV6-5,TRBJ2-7,TGTGCTAGCAGTGAACGACAGGGAAACTGTTACGAGCAGTACTTC,CASSERQGNCYEQYF
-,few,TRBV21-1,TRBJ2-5,TGTGCCAGCAGCCAGCTTGACAAGTACCAAGAGACCCAGTACTTC,CASSQLDKYQETQYF
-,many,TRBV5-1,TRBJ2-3,TGCGCCAGCAGCTTGGCTCGGGGTCCTAGCACAGATACGCAGTATTTT,CASSLARGPSTDTQYF
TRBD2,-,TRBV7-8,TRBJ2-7,TGTGCCAGCAGTCGCGGGGGGGGGCTGTCCTACGAGCAGTACTTC,CASSRGGGLSYEQYF
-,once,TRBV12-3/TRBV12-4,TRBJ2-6,TGTGCCAGCAGTTTGGCTACTCCAGGGTCTGGGGCCAACGTCCTGACTTTC,CASSLATPGSGANVLTF
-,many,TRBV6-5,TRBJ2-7,TGTGCCAGCAGGACTACAGGTTCCTACGAGCAGTACTTC,CASRTTGSYEQYF
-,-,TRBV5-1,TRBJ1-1,TGCGCCAGCAGCTCTGCACCCGGGGACACTGAAGCTTTCTTT,CASSSAPGDTEAFF
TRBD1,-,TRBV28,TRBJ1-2,TGTGCCAGCAGTGGACAGGGTAGGAGTAGGGACTATGGCTACACCTTC,CASSGQGRSRDYGYTF
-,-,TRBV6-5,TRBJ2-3,TGTGCCAGCAGTTACTCGGGCGGCAACACAGATACGCAGTATTTT,CASSYSGGNTDTQYF
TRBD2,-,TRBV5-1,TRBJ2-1,TGCGCCAGCAGTTTAGCGGGGGGGCAACGCAATGAGCAGTTCTTC,CASSLAGGQRNEQFF
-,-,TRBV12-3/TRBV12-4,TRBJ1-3,TGTGCCAGCAGTTTCGGCAGGGGTGGAAACACCATATATTTT,CASSFGRGGNTIYF
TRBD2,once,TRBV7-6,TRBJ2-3,TGTGCCAGCAGCTTAACCGTACTAGCGGGGGGACTCACAGATACGCAGTATTTT,CASSLTVLAGGLTDTQYF
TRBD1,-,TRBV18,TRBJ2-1,TGTGCCAGCTCATCAAGGACAGGGGTCAATGAGCAGTTCTTC,CASSSRTGVNEQFF
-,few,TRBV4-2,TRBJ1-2,TGCGCCAGCAGCCAAGATCGGTATGGCTACACCTTC,CASSQDRYGYTF
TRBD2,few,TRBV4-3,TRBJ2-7,TGCGCCAGCAGCCAAGGACGAGCGGGGGGGCCTTACGAGCAGTACTTC,CASSQGRAGGPYEQYF
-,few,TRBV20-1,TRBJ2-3,TGCAGTGCTCATCCGGGACTTATAAACACAGATACGCAGTATTTT,CSAHPGLINTDTQYF
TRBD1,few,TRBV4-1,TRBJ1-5,TGCGCCAACAGCCAGGGGGGGGGCAATCAGCCCCAGCATTTT,CANSQGGGNQPQHF
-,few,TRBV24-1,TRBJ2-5,TGTGCCACCAGTGAACCCGGAGGGGAGACCCAGTACTTC,CATSEPGGETQYF
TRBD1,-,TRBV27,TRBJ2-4,TGTGCCAGCAGTGAGGGGACAGGAGGTAGAGGTAGGGCCAAAAACATTCAGTACTTC,CASSEGTGGRGRAKNIQYF